The T cell receptor beta chain described here comes from a study of blood T cell repertoires in COVID-19. Per germline, CDR1 MGHRA and CDR2 YSYEKL. CDR3 length: 16 residues. V lost 0 bases to trimming and J lost 4 bases; unmatched junction nucleotides: 2. TCRdb's copy holds only in-frame clones and misses some; the assay was immunoSEQ multiplex PCR. The profile shows more than 80,000 clones, over 70% of them singletons. Material: peripheral blood. The sequence came from a woman of 80 years or more with active or convalescent COVID-19. The V and J genes are TRBV4-1 and TRBJ2-1, with 11 bases identical to TRBD2. CDR3 DNA: TGCGCCAGCAGCCAAGATTCTAGCGGGAGGTACAATGAGCAGTTCTTC. It is translated as CASSQDSSGRYNEQFF.